The clone carrying this T cell receptor (beta chain) has a count of ten or more. What it recognizes is unknown. This entry comes from a study of post-analysis software for immune sequencing data. Whole-study findings and limits: Controls showed lower frequencies than patients for roughly five TRBV segments, and TRBV5-6, TRBV5-1 and TRBV20-1 were among these.

CDR1 and CDR2 (germline): MDHEN, SYDVKM. Trimming took 2 bases from V and 1 from J; bases not matched to a gene: 1. The CDR3 spans 14 residues. The authors incorporated unique molecular identifiers into the TCR beta cDNA libraries. One entry per CDR3 protein results from TCRdb running MiXCR on the PCR reads. This table has around 260,000 distinct CDR3 sequences, roughly a third appearing once. This chain uses TRBV28 with TRBJ1-1; 7 nucleotides line up with TRBD1. The sequencing sample was made of blood. The sequence was obtained from a girl aged 10 to 17 with multiple sclerosis. DNA of the CDR3: TGTGCCAGCAGTTTAGCAGGGGGGAACACTGAAGCTTTCTTT. Translation: CASSLAGGNTEAFF.